These 6 T cell receptor beta chains share one sample of origin, sequenced in a study of shared clonotypes between healthy human individuals. Produced via immunoSEQ multiplex PCR; TCRdb's table is partial and in-frame only. The sample includes approximately 720,000 clones, about three quarters of them seen just once. The source material was memory CD4+ T cells sorted from blood. Subset described: CD45RA-negative fraction. The receptor source for this set is a woman in her 30s in good health.

The genes are TRBV2 and TRBJ1-1, with a tentative D call TRBD1 (6 bases). From germline, CDR1 is SNHLY and CDR2 FYNNEI. The CDR3 length is 14 residues. The germline V and J ends were trimmed by 3 bases and 5 bases, with 13 bases remaining between them. The CDR3 region has the DNA TGTGCCAGCAGTGACGAACAGGGATTGACTGAAGCTTTCTTT. Its protein product is CASSDEQGLTEAFF. The full variable domain, in which reference TRBV2 and TRBJ1-1 provide the parts outside the CDR3, is EPEVTQTPSHQVTQMGQEVILRCVPISNHLYFYWYRQILGQKVEFLVSFYNNEISEKSEIFDDQFSVERPDGSNFTLKIRSTKLEDSAMYFCASSDEQGLTEAFFGQGTRLTVV.

This chain joins TRBV11-3 and TRBJ2-3; 9 bases are shared with TRBD2. CDR1 SGHNT and CDR2 YENEEA come from the germline V gene. The CDR3 covers 16 residues. V lost 4 bases and J lost 2; bases outside the gene matches: 7. The CDR3 reads CASSSQREAPTDTQYF. CDR3 in DNA: TGTGCCAGCAGCTCCCAGCGGGAGGCGCCCACAGATACGCAGTATTTT.

This chain links TRBV7-7 with TRBJ2-2, with D possibly being TRBD1 or TRBD2 (5 bases each). CDR3 size: 15 residues. Germline V gene lookup returns CDR1 SSHAT and CDR2 FNYEAQ (reference sequence). V lost 5 bases to trimming and J lost 2 bases, with 12 bases between them. This CDR3 is CASSPGPPNTGELFF. CDR3 in DNA: TGTGCCAGCAGCCCGGGACCTCCAAACACCGGGGAGCTGTTTTTT.

V usage is TRBV5-4 and J usage is TRBJ2-1; D could derive from TRBD1 or TRBD2 (5 bases each). The germline gives CDR1 SGHNT, CDR2 YYREEE (reference sequence). V was shortened by 4 bases and J by 14 bases, with 13 bases between the two germline ends. The CDR3 sequence is 11 residues long. The CDR3 bases are TGTGCCAGCAGCGGTGGGACCCCGGAGTTCTTC. Translated: CASSGGTPEFF. Combining the CDR3 with reference TRBV5-4 and TRBJ2-1 gives the whole variable domain ETGVTQSPTHLIKTRGQQVTLRCSSQSGHNTVSWYQQALGQGPQFIFQYYREEENGRGNFPPRFSGLQFPNYSSELNVNALELDDSALYLCASSGGTPEFFGPGTRLTVL.

V gene TRBV7-9 combines with J gene TRBJ1-5; possibly TRBD1 for D (5 bases). V was pared by 5 bases and J by 0 bases, with 14 bases between. CDR3 length equals 16 residues. Germline V gene data show CDR1 as SEHNR and CDR2 as FQNEAQ (reference sequence). The CDR3 spells CASSRGETASNQPQHF. As DNA, the CDR3 is TGTGCCAGCAGCCGGGGGGAGACAGCTAGCAATCAGCCCCAGCATTTT.

The genes are TRBV7-2 and TRBJ1-4, with 8 bases fitting TRBD1. The V gene's germline CDR1 is SGHTA and CDR2 FQGNSA. J gave up 4 bases and V 4 bases, and 2 bases lay outside the gene matches. The CDR3 has 14 amino acids. The CDR3 region has the DNA TGTGCCAGCAGCTGGACAGGGAATAATGAAAAACTGTTTTTT. Amino acids: CASSWTGNNEKLFF.